Presented here are 28 T cell receptor beta chains from one specimen sequenced in a study of HIV-infected patients and healthy controls. TCRdb ran MiXCR on the 5' RACE reads and lists one entry per CDR3 protein. The sample carries roughly 18,000 distinct CDR3 sequences, roughly 19% recorded once. Sequenced material: CD8+ T cells from blood. These receptors originate from a human donor in good health.

This clonotype was seen a few times. The chain is built from TRBV10-3 and TRBJ2-3; TRBD2 is a possible D gene (6 bases). The CDR3 totals 15 residues. Germline values: CDR1 ENHRY, CDR2 SYGVKD. The germline V and J ends were trimmed by 0 bases and 4 bases, with 11 bases remaining between them. This CDR3 is CAISESGGAADTQYF. CDR3 nucleotide sequence: TGTGCCATCAGTGAGTCCGGGGGAGCGGCAGATACGCAGTATTTT.

This clonotype was observed at least ten times. The CDR3 loop is CASRRSGGTTDTQYF. CDR3 sequence (DNA): TGTGCCAGCAGACGGTCGGGGGGGACCACAGATACGCAGTATTTT. The V and J genes are TRBV2 and TRBJ2-3; TRBD2 agrees at 8 bases. Germline CDR1 is SNHLY and CDR2 is FYNNEI. The CDR3 runs 15 residues. The trim removed 6 bases at V and 2 bases at J, leaving 7 bases unmatched. Based on the CDR3 plus reference TRBV2 and TRBJ2-3, the full variable domain is EPEVTQTPSHQVTQMGQEVILRCVPISNHLYFYWYRQILGQKVEFLVSFYNNEISEKSEIFDDQFSVERPDGSNFTLKIRSTKLEDSAMYFCASRRSGGTTDTQYFGPGTRLTVL.

The CDR3 DNA follows: TGTGCCAGTAGTTGGGGACAGGGGGTATACGAGCAGTACTTC. It specifies CASSWGQGVYEQYF. The J gene is TRBJ2-7, the V gene TRBV19; 11 nucleotides align to TRBD1. Looked up from germline, CDR1 is LNHDA and CDR2 is SQIVND (reference sequence). The V segment lost 5 bases and the J segment 4 bases; nucleotides outside the gene matches: 4. The CDR3 is made up of 14 amino acids.

Only a few counts were recorded for this clonotype. The chain recombines TRBV10-2 with TRBJ2-3; the D gene could be TRBD1 or TRBD2 (6 bases each). CDR1 WSHSY and CDR2 SAAADI come from the germline V gene. Trimming stripped 6 bases from V and 0 bases from J, with 19 bases between. CDR3 size: 17 residues. The CDR3 here is CASRSRGHGTSTDTQYF. The CDR3 nucleotides are TGCGCCAGCAGGTCCCGGGGGCACGGCACCAGCACAGATACGCAGTATTTT.

This clonotype is large within its sample. The V and J genes are TRBV6-5 and TRBJ1-5, with D perhaps TRBD1 (5 bases). The germline gives CDR1 MNHEY, CDR2 SVGAGI. V lost 5 bases and J lost 1, with 12 bases in between. The length of the CDR3 is 15 residues. The CDR3 coding sequence is TGTGCCAGCAGTGAAAACTGGGGGAGCAATCAGCCCCAGCATTTT. Amino acid sequence: CASSENWGSNQPQHF.

The sample holds many counts of this clonotype. The CDR3 sequence: CASSSEASGTYNEQFF. For the CDR3, the DNA is TGTGCCAGCAGCTCGGAGGCTAGCGGGACCTACAATGAGCAGTTCTTC. The chain combines TRBV7-9 with TRBJ2-1; 9 bases line up with TRBD2. The trim removed 4 bases at V and 2 bases at J, leaving 6 bases unmatched. The CDR3 consists of 16 residues. The V gene's germline CDR1 is SEHNR and CDR2 FQNEAQ (reference sequence).

This clonotype has just one count. J is TRBJ2-2 and V is TRBV12-3 or TRBV12-4; 8 nucleotides agree with TRBD2. The CDR3 has 16 amino acids. J lost 4 bases, V lost 7 bases, and 11 bases had no gene match. The CDR3 sequence: CASTGILAGFTGELFF. CDR3 DNA: TGTGCCAGCACCGGGATTCTAGCGGGCTTCACCGGGGAGCTGTTTTTT.

The chain joins TRBV29-1 to TRBJ2-1; 9 bases fit TRBD1. V shed 2 bases and J 4 bases; nucleotides not matched to a gene: 6. This CDR3 is built from 15 residues. Germline CDR1 SQVTM, CDR2 ANQGSEA. DNA for the CDR3: TGCAGCGTTGAACCCCGGGACAGGGATTACAATGAGCAGTTCTTC. It yields the protein CSVEPRDRDYNEQFF.

The V call is TRBV6-1, the J call TRBJ2-6; 8 bases line up with TRBD2. J lost 0 bases, V lost 9 bases, and 7 bases had no gene match. CDR1 MNHNS and CDR2 SASEGT come from the germline V gene. This CDR3 is 16 amino acids long. The CDR3 nucleotides read TGTGCCAGTACGGGACTAGAGAGCTCTGGGGCCAACGTCCTGACTTTC. Translated, it gives CASTGLESSGANVLTF.

This clonotype was counted a few times. CDR3 in DNA: TGCAGTGCTGGCACACTAGGGGTGGGAGATAGCAATCAGCCCCAGCATTTT. It specifies CSAGTLGVGDSNQPQHF. The chain links TRBV20-1 to TRBJ1-5; tentatively, D is TRBD1 (5 bases). V was shortened by 5 bases and J by 0 bases, with 20 bases between the two germline ends. CDR1 and CDR2 (germline): DFQATT, SNEGSKA (reference sequence). The CDR3 is 17 amino acids.

This clonotype was counted between two and nine times. The gene calls are TRBV11-2 and TRBJ2-7; D remains ambiguous. This CDR3 has 12 residues. V lost 5 bases and J 5 bases, leaving 10 bases between the germline ends. Germline CDR1 and CDR2: SGHAT and FQNNGV. The CDR3 DNA reads TGTGCCAGCAGCGACCGTCATAACGAGCAGTACTTC. Amino acids: CASSDRHNEQYF.

Ten or more counts support this clonotype. This CDR3 reads CASSPQGATEKLFF. CDR3 bases: TGTGCCAGCAGTCCACAGGGGGCGACTGAAAAACTGTTTTTT. The chain recombines TRBV27 with TRBJ1-4, with 9 positions matching TRBD1. From germline, CDR1 is MNHEY and CDR2 SMNVEV (reference sequence). This CDR3 spans 14 amino acids. The trim removed 5 bases at V and 7 bases at J, leaving 5 bases unmatched.

This clonotype was recorded a few times. The gene calls are TRBV12-3 or TRBV12-4 and TRBJ2-1; 9 bases are shared with TRBD1. Trimming at V came to 6 bases and at J to 4 bases, leaving 7 bases not matched to a gene. The CDR3 totals 15 residues. The CDR3 region has the DNA TGTGCCAGCAGCCTCCGGGACAGGGTTTACAATGAGCAGTTCTTC. Residues: CASSLRDRVYNEQFF.

The table lists this clonotype with a few counts. The CDR3: CASSQGTGSGKTQYF. The CDR3 bases are TGTGCCAGCAGCCAAGGGACAGGGTCGGGGAAGACCCAGTACTTC. The rearrangement uses TRBV13 and TRBJ2-5, with 9 bases lining up with TRBD1. The CDR3 loop spans 15 amino acids. Germline V CDR1 and CDR2: PRHDT, FYEKMQ (reference sequence). With 5 bases clipped from V and 6 bases from J, the junction kept 10 bases outside the gene matches.

This clonotype was seen more than once but under ten times. The chain joins TRBV24-1 to TRBJ2-1, with a weak D call TRBD1 (6 bases). The germline gives CDR1 KGHDR, CDR2 SFDVKD. V was shortened by 10 bases and J by 0 bases, with 15 bases between the two germline ends. This CDR3 region has 15 residues. The CDR3 spells CATEKGEFSYNEQFF. DNA for the CDR3: TGTGCCACGGAAAAGGGGGAGTTCTCCTACAATGAGCAGTTCTTC.

The table lists this clonotype with many counts. The rearrangement links TRBV4-1 to TRBJ1-4; D gene ambiguous. Trimming pared 0 bases from V and 3 bases from J, leaving 8 bases between. The CDR3 has 15 residues. CDR1 MGHRA and CDR2 YSYEKL come from the germline V gene. CDR3 sequence: CASSQDSGANEKLFF. The CDR3 DNA reads as TGCGCCAGCAGCCAAGATTCGGGAGCTAATGAAAAACTGTTTTTT.

The chain carries TRBV6-1 and TRBJ1-2; D is undetermined. V lost 8 bases and J 3 bases, leaving 1 base between the germline ends. The CDR3 has 9 residues. Per germline, CDR1 MNHNS and CDR2 SASEGT. This CDR3 is CASDYGYTF. As DNA, the CDR3 is TGTGCCAGCGACTATGGCTACACCTTC.

The table lists this clonotype with many counts. CDR3 sequence: CASSLGSNYGYTF. For the CDR3, the DNA is TGTGCCAGCAGCTTAGGCAGCAACTATGGCTACACCTTC. The J gene is TRBJ1-2, the V gene TRBV13, with no clear D. Germline-derived CDR1 and CDR2 are PRHDT and FYEKMQ (reference sequence). The CDR3 is made up of 13 amino acids. V was shortened by 0 bases and J by 2 bases, with 4 bases between the two germline ends. The whole variable domain, remainder taken from reference TRBV13 and TRBJ1-2, is AAGVIQSPRHLIKEKRETATLKCYPIPRHDTVYWYQQGPGQDPQFLISFYEKMQSDKGSIPDRFSAQQFSDYHSELNMSSLELGDSALYFCASSLGSNYGYTFGSGTRLTVV.

Ten or more counts support this clonotype. V and J are TRBV28 and TRBJ2-1; 13 bases fit TRBD2. The trim removed 5 bases at V and 8 bases at J, leaving 3 bases unmatched. CDR3 length: 14 amino acids. Germline-derived CDR1 and CDR2 are MDHEN and SYDVKM. CDR3 coding DNA: TGTGCCAGCAGTACTAGCGGGGGGGCGGATGAGCAGTTCTTC. It yields the protein CASSTSGGADEQFF.

This clonotype was observed many times. The gene calls are TRBV10-3 and TRBJ2-7, with D maybe TRBD1 (5 bases). The ends were cut back, 3 bases at V and 0 bases at J, with 15 bases in the middle. This CDR3 is built from 16 residues. Per the germline V gene, CDR1 is ENHRY and CDR2 is SYGVKD. The CDR3 nucleotides are TGTGCCATCAGTGATATTGACAGTCCGAGCTCCTACGAGCAGTACTTC. It is translated as CAISDIDSPSSYEQYF.

This clonotype was seen at least ten times. V usage is TRBV11-2 and J usage is TRBJ2-1, with D maybe TRBD2 (5 bases). CDR1 and CDR2 (germline): SGHAT, FQNNGV. V was clipped by 4 bases and J by 7 bases, with 17 bases between them. CDR3 size: 15 residues. In DNA, the CDR3 is TGTGCCAGCAGCTCCCCGGCGACCGGGGAAAATGAGCAGTTCTTC. Residues: CASSSPATGENEQFF.

This chain joins TRBV5-4 and TRBJ2-3, with D possibly matching TRBD2 (5 bases). Per germline, CDR1 SGHNT and CDR2 YYREEE (reference sequence). There are 16 residues in the CDR3. Trimming took off 2 bases at V and 0 bases at J, with 13 bases between the two ends. This chain's CDR3 is CASSFGPGSSTDTQYF. CDR3 sequence (DNA): TGTGCCAGCAGCTTTGGACCGGGATCTAGCACAGATACGCAGTATTTT.

J is TRBJ1-1 and V is TRBV20-1, with a weak D call TRBD1 (5 bases). Between the trimmed V and J ends, which lost 0 bases and 5 bases, there was a span of 19 bases. The CDR3 extends over 16 amino acids. The germline gives CDR1 DFQATT, CDR2 SNEGSKA (reference sequence). In DNA form, the CDR3 reads TGCAGTGCTAGAGATGACAATCAGGGAGGCTGGACTGAAGCTTTCTTT. It yields the protein CSARDDNQGGWTEAFF.

This clonotype was counted ten times or more. The chain employs TRBV10-2 and TRBJ1-6; 7 bases line up with TRBD1. V lost 1 base, J lost 10 bases, and 7 bases stayed unmatched. This CDR3 contains 15 residues. Per germline, CDR1 WSHSY and CDR2 SAAADI. The CDR3: CASSEWGTVGSPLHF. In DNA form, the CDR3 reads TGCGCCAGCAGTGAGTGGGGGACAGTCGGGTCACCCCTCCACTTT.

Ten or more counts support this clonotype. The chain combines TRBV29-1 with TRBJ2-3, with 12 bases that match TRBD2. Losses at the gene ends were 7 bases for V and 8 bases for J; bases not matched to a gene: 13. From germline, CDR1 is SQVTM and CDR2 ANQGSEA. The CDR3 has 15 amino acids. The CDR3 sequence: CSANGLAGPLGTQYF. CDR3 nucleotide sequence: TGCAGCGCTAATGGACTAGCGGGGCCTCTGGGTACGCAGTATTTT.

This clonotype was seen many times. This chain joins TRBV12-3 or TRBV12-4 and TRBJ2-3; D might be TRBD1 (7 bases). The CDR3 has 20 amino acids. Trimming shortened V by 10 bases and J by 8 bases, and 40 bases separated the two germline ends. DNA for the CDR3: TGTGCCACCGTGGGGGGCCAGGGGGATTCGTACCCAAAGGTTGGATTTACGCAGTATTTT. Translated, it gives CATVGGQGDSYPKVGFTQYF.

The table lists this clonotype with many counts. The rearrangement joins TRBV19 to TRBJ1-5, with D uncertain. With 7 bases removed from V and 4 bases from J, the gap between germline ends came to 8 bases. Germline V lookup: CDR1 LNHDA, CDR2 SQIVND (reference sequence). This CDR3 is 12 amino acids long. The CDR3 region is CASTTGNQPQHF. CDR3 in DNA: TGTGCCAGTACCACGGGAAATCAGCCCCAGCATTTT.

The chain couples TRBV14 to TRBJ2-2; D unresolved. V was shortened by 5 bases and J by 3 bases, with 7 bases between the two germline ends. The CDR3 is 13 residues long. Per the germline V gene, CDR1 is SGHDN and CDR2 is FVKESK. The CDR3 sequence: CASSWDYTGELFF. The CDR3, as DNA: TGTGCCAGCAGCTGGGATTACACCGGGGAGCTGTTTTTT.